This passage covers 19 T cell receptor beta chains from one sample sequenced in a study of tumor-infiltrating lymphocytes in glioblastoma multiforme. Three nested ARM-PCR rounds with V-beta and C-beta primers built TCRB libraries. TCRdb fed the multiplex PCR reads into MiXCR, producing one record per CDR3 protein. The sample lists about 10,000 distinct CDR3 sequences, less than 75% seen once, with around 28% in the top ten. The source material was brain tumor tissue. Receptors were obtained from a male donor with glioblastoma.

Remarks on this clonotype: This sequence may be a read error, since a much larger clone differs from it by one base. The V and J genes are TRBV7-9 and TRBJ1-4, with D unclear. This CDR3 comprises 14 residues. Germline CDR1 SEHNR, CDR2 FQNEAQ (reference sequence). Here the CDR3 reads CASSSRRENERLFF. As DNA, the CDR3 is TGTGCCAGCAGCTCACGGCGAGAGAATGAAAGACTGTTTTTT.

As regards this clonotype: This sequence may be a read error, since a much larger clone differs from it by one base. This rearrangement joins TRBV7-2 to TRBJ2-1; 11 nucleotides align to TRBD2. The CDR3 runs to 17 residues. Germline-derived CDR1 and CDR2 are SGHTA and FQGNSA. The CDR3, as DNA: TGTGCCAGCAGCTGGGGAGAAAGACTAGCGGGACGCAATGAGCTGTTCTTC. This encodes CASSWGERLAGRNELFF.

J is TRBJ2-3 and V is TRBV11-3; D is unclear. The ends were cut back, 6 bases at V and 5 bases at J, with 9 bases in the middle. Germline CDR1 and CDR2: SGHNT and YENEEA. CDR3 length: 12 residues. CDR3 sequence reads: CASSSSGDTQYF. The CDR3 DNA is TGTGCCAGCAGTTCATCAGGAGATACGCAGTATTTT.

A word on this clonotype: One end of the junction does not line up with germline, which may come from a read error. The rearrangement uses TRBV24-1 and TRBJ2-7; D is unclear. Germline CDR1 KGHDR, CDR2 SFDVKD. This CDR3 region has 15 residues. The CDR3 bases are TGTGCCACCAGTGATTCATCGGGCAGCGTCTACAAGCAGTACTTC. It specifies CATSDSSGSVYKQYF.

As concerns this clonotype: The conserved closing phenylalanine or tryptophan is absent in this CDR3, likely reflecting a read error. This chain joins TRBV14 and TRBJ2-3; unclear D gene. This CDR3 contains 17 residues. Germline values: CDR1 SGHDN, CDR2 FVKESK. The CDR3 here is CASSKDPASSSTDTQYI. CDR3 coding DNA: TGTGCCAGCAGCAAAGATCCGGCAAGTTCTAGCACAGATACGCAGTATATT.

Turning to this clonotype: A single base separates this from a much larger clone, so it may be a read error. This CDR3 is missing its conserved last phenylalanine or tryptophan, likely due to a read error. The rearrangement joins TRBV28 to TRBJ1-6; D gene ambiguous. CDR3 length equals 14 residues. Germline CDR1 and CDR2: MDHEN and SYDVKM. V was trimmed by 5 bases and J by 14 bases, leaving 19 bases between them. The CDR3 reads CASSQDAGGRALHS. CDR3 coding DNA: TGTGCCAGCAGTCAGGACGCCGGAGGTCGGGCCCTCCACTCT.

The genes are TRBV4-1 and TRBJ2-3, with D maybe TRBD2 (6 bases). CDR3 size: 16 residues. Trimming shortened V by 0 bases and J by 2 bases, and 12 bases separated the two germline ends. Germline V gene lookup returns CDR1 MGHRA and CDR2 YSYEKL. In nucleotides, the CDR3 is TGCGCCAGCAGCCAAGAGGTAGCGGACCCCACAGATACGCAGTATTTT. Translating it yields CASSQEVADPTDTQYF.

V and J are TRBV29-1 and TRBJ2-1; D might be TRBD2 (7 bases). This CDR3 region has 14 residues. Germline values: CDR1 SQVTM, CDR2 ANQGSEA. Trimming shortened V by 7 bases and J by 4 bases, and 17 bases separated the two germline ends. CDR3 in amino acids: CSEGGGSVYNEQFF. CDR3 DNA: TGCAGCGAGGGGGGCGGGAGTGTTTACAATGAGCAGTTCTTC.

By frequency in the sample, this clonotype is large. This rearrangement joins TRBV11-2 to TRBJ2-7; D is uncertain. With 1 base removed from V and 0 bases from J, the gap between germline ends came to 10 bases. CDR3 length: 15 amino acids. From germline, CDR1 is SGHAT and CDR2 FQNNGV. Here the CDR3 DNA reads TGTGCCAGCAGCTTAGTAGACTTGAGCTCCTACGAGCAGTACTTC. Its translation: CASSLVDLSSYEQYF.

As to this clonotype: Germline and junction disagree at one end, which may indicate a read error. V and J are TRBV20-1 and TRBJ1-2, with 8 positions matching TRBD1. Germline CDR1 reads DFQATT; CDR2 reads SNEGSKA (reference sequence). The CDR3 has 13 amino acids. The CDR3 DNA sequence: TGCAGTTCTAGAGATAGGACAGGGAATGGACATACCTTC. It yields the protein CSSRDRTGNGHTF.

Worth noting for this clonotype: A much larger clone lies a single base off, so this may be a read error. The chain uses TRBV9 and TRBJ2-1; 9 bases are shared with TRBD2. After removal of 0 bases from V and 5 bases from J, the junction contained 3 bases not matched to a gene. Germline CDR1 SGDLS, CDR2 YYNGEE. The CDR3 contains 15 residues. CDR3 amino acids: CASSVGTSDNNEQFF. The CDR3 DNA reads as TGTGCCAGCAGCGTAGGGACTAGCGACAACAATGAGCAGTTCTTC.

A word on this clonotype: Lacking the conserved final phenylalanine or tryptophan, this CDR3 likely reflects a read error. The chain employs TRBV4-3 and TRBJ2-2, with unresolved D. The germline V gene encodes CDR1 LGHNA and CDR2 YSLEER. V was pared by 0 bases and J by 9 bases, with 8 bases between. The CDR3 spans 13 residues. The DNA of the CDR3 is TGCGCCAGCAGCCAAGACATCGGCTGGGAGCTGTTTATT. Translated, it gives CASSQDIGWELFI.

CDR3 residues: CASSPGQGYGYTF. The CDR3 nucleotides are TGTGCCAGCAGCCCAGGACAGGGCTACGGCTACACCTTC. The chain has TRBV11-1 and TRBJ1-2; 8 nucleotides match TRBD1. CDR3 length equals 13 residues. V was pared by 5 bases and J by 8 bases, with 7 bases of the junction left unmatched. The germline V gene has CDR1 SGHAT and CDR2 FQDESV (reference sequence).

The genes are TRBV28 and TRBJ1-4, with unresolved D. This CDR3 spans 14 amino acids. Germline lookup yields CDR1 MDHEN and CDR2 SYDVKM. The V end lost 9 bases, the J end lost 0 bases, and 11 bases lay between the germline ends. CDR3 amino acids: CASSLGATNEKLFF. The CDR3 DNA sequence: TGTGCCAGTAGTCTAGGCGCAACTAATGAAAAACTGTTTTTT.

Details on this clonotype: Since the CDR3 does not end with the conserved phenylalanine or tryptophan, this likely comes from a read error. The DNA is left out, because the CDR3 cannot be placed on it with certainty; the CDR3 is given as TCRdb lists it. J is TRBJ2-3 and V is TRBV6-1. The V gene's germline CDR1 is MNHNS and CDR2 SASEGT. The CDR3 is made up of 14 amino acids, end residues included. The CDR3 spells CASGEAFSTDTQCL.

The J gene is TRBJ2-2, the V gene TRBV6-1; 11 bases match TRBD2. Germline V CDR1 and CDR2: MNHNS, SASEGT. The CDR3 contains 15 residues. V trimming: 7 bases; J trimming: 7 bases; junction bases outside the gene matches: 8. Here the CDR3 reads CASTLLAGEHGELFF. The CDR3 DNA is TGTGCCAGCACCTTACTAGCGGGAGAGCACGGGGAGCTGTTTTTT.

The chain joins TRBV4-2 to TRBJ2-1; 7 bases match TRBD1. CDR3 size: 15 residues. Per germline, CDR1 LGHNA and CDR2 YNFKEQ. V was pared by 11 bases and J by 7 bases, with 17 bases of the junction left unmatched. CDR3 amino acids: CADSQVRTGENEQFF. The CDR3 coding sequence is TGTGCCGACAGCCAAGTCAGAACAGGGGAGAATGAGCAGTTCTTC.

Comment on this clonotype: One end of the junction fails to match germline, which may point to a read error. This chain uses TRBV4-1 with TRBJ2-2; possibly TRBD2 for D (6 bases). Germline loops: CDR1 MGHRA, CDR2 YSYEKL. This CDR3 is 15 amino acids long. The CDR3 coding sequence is TGCGCCAGCAGCTCCCACGGAGGACTCGGCGGGGACCTGTTTTTT. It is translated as CASSSHGGLGGDLFF.

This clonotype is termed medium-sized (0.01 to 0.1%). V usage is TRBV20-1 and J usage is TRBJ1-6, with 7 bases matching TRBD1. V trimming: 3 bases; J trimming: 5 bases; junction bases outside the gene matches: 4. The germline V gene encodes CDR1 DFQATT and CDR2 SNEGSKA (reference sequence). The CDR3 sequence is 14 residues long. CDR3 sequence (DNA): TGCAGTGCTAGTCCGGGACAGAATAATTCACCCCTCCACTTT. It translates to CSASPGQNNSPLHF.